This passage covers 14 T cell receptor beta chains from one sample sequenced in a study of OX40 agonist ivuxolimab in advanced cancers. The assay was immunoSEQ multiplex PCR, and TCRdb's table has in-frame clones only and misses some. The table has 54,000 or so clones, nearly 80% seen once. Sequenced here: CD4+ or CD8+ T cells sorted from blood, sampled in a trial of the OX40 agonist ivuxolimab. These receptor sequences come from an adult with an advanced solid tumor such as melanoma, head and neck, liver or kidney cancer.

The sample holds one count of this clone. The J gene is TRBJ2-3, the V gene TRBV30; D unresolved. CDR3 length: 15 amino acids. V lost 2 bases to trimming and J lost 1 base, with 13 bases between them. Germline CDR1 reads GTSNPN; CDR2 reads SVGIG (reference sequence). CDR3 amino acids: CAWSKVQKGTDTQYF. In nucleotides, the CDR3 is TGTGCCTGGAGTAAAGTCCAGAAGGGCACAGATACGCAGTATTTT. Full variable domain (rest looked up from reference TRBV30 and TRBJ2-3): SQTIHQWPATLVQPVGSPLSLECTVEGTSNPNLYWYRQAAGRGLQLLFYSVGIGQISSEVPQNLSASRPQDRQFILSSKKLLLSDSGFYLCAWSKVQKGTDTQYFGPGTRLTVL.

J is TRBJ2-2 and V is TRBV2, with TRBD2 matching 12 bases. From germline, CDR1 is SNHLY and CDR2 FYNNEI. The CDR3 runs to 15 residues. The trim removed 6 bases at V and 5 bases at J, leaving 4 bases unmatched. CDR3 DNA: TGTGCCAGCAGAGAACTAGCGGGAGGAACCGGGGAGCTGTTTTTT. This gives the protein CASRELAGGTGELFF.

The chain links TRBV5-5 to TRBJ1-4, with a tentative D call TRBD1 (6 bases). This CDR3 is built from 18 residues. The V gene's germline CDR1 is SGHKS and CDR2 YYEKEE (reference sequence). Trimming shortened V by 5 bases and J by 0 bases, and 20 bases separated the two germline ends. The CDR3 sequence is CASRIGQSAIATNEKLFF. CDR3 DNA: TGTGCCAGCAGGATTGGACAGTCAGCAATTGCAACTAATGAAAAACTGTTTTTT.

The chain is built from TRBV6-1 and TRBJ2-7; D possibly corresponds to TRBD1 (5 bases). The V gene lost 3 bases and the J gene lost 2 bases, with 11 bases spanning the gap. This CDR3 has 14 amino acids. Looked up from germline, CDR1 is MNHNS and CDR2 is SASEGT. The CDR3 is CASSDTGLTYEQYF. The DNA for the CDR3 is TGTGCCAGCAGTGACACAGGCCTCACCTACGAGCAGTACTTC.

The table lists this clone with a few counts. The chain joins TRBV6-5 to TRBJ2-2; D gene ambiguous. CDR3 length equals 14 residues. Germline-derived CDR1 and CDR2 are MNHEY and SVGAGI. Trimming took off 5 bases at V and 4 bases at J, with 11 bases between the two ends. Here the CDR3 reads CASSALGPTGELFF. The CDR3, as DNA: TGTGCCAGCAGTGCTCTCGGACCCACCGGGGAGCTGTTTTTT.

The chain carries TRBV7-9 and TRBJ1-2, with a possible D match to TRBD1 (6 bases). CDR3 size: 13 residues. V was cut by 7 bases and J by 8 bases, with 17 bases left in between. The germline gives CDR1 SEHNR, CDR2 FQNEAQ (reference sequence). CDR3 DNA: TGTGCCAGCACCCTCTGGGGGCGCCACGGCTACACCTTC. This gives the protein CASTLWGRHGYTF.

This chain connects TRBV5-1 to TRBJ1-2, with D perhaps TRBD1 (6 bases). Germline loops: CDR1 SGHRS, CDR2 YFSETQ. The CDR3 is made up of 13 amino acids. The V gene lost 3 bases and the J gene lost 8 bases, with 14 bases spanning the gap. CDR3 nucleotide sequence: TGCGCCAGCAGCTGGGACAACAGGGAAGGCTACACCTTC. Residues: CASSWDNREGYTF.

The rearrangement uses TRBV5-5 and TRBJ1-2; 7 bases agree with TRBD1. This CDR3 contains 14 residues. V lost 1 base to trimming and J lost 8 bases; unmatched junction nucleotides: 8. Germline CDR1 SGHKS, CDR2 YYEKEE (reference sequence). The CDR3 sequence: CASSLTGAALGYTF. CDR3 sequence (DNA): TGTGCCAGCAGCTTGACAGGGGCCGCCTTGGGCTACACCTTC.

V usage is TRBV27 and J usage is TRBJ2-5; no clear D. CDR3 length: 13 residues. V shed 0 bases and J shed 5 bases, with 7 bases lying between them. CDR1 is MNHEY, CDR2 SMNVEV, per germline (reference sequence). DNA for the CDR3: TGTGCCAGCAGTTTATCGCGGCGGGAGACCCAGTACTTC. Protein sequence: CASSLSRRETQYF.

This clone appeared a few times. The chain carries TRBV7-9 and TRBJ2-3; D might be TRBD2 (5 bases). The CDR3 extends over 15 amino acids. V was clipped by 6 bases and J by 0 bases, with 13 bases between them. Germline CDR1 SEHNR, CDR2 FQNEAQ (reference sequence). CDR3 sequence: CASRPIATSTDTQYF. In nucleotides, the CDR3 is TGTGCCAGCAGGCCCATAGCGACTAGCACAGATACGCAGTATTTT.

The CDR3: CASSSMNEQFF. The CDR3 nucleotides are TGCGCCAGCAGCTCGATGAATGAGCAGTTCTTC. This chain joins TRBV5-1 and TRBJ2-1; the D is unclear. This CDR3 region has 11 residues. CDR1 and CDR2 from the germline V gene are SGHRS and YFSETQ. Trimming cost V 3 bases and J 7 bases, with 5 bases left between them.

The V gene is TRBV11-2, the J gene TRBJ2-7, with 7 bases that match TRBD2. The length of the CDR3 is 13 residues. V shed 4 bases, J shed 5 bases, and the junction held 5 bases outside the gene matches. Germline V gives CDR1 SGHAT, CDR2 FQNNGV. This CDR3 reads CASSSWGGNEQYF. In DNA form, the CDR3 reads TGTGCCAGCAGCTCTTGGGGGGGGAACGAGCAGTACTTC. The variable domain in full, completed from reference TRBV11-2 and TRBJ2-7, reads EAGVAQSPRYKIIEKRQSVAFWCNPISGHATLYWYQQILGQGPKLLIQFQNNGVVDDSQLPKDRFSAERLKGVDSTLKIQPAKLEDSAVYLCASSSWGGNEQYFGPGTRLTVT.

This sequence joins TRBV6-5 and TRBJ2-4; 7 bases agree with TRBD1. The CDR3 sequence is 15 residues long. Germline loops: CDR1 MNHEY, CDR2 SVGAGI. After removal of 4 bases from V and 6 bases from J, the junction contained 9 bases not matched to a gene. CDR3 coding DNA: TGTGCCAGCAGTTGGCGACAGGGCCACAGAAACATTCAGTACTTC. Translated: CASSWRQGHRNIQYF.

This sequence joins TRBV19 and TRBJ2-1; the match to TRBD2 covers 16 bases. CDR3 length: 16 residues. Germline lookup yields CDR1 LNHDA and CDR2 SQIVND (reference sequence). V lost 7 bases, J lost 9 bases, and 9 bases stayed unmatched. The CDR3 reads CASNPGTSGGAAEQFF. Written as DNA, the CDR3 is TGTGCCAGTAACCCCGGGACTAGCGGGGGGGCCGCTGAGCAGTTCTTC.